This T cell receptor (beta chain) emerged from a study of T-cell memory formation after mild COVID-19. Across the study: TCR clusters showed largely donor specificity.

Study results and caveats: Shrinking CD4+ clones resided mostly in CM and EM, and CD8+ ones in EMRA.

V lost 1 base and J 4 bases, leaving 8 bases between the germline ends. CDR3 size: 13 residues. Comments on this clonotype: Its specificity is unknown.

The 5'RACE method, run with constant-segment primers, produced TCR alpha and TCR beta cDNA libraries (carrying sample barcodes and UMIs). TCRdb redid the calling of the 5' RACE reads with MiXCR, one entry per CDR3 protein. The sample gives hundreds of thousands of distinct CDR3 sequences, around 25% of which show up once; 12% is in the top ten. The chain uses TRBV12-3 or TRBV12-4 and TRBJ2-7; no reliable D call. This clonotype was sampled from an adult woman who had mild COVID-19 (a few samples of this study predate the infection). Cell type and time point are not known. The sequenced sample was PBMCs or a T cell subset sorted from them (not recorded which). The CDR3 region has the DNA TGTGCCAGCAGTTTAGTTTTGGGGTACGAGCAGTACTTC. This gives the protein CASSLVLGYEQYF.